One sample yielded the 3 T cell receptor beta chains listed below, sequenced in a study of sequential checkpoint blockade in melanoma. The protocol was immunoSEQ multiplex PCR, while the TCRdb copy is restricted to in-frame clones and leaves out a portion. The sample holds 5,000 to 5,500 clones; 60% to 80% are singletons and the top ten take roughly 53%. Treatment defined: randomized to nivolumab then ipilimumab (arm A) or the reverse (arm B). This specimen was CD8+ T cells sorted from blood (inferred from file names), taken from a patient given nivolumab and ipilimumab in sequence. These TCRs come from a human donor with melanoma.

This chain connects TRBV15 to TRBJ2-5; 8 bases are a match to TRBD1. CDR3 size: 17 residues. From germline, CDR1 is LNHNV and CDR2 YYDKDF (reference sequence). With 0 bases clipped from V and 0 bases from J, the junction kept 6 bases outside the gene matches. CDR3 loop: CATSRETGELNQETQYF. The DNA of the CDR3 is TGTGCCACCAGCAGAGAGACAGGGGAATTGAACCAAGAGACCCAGTACTTC.

The genes are TRBV6-6 and TRBJ2-7; D may be TRBD2 (5 bases). Trimming shortened V by 1 base and J by 9 bases, and 19 bases separated the two germline ends. Germline V CDR1 and CDR2: MNHNY, SVGAGI (reference sequence). There are 15 residues in the CDR3. The CDR3 DNA is TGTGCCAGCAGTTACTTTCGTAGCGAGGACTCAGGGCAGTACTTC. Translated, it gives CASSYFRSEDSGQYF.

This clone occurred a few times. CDR3 sequence reads: CASSLSAFSGSGDYEQYF. The CDR3 DNA is TGTGCCAGCAGTTTGTCAGCGTTTTCGGGGTCGGGGGACTACGAGCAGTACTTC. The chain employs TRBV27 and TRBJ2-7; possible D gene TRBD2, 6 bases. CDR3 length: 18 amino acids. The germline V gene has CDR1 MNHEY and CDR2 SMNVEV (reference sequence). Trimming took 3 bases from V and 3 from J, leaving 24 bases between them.